Sequencing of this T cell receptor beta chain was carried out in a study of cytomegalovirus exposure and HLA in healthy donors. Points from the study as a whole: Some TCR beta chains (164 of them) were listed as cytomegalovirus-associated. CMV serostatus was the only recorded immune exposure for donors.

Only a few counts were recorded for this clone. The antigen remains undetermined. Trimming at V came to 0 bases and at J to 4 bases, leaving 9 bases not matched to a gene. CDR3 length equals 16 residues. From germline, CDR1 is MNHNS and CDR2 SASEGT. The PCR contained 60 Vbeta and 13 Jbeta primers. Study processing details: Approximately 80 million unique TCR beta chains, 9.5 million to 11 million of them shared, were counted by a later analysis. The repertoire was sequenced with immunoSEQ multiplex PCR; TCRdb's copy has only in-frame clones and lacks some. V and J calls and clone size are copied from that table; D and trimming were computed from the DNA. This sample has some 150,000 clones; over 75% occur once, and the top ten carry 1.5% to 2%.

The clonotype was recovered from a woman between 25 and 40 years old in good health and CMV-seronegative. The chain combines TRBV6-1 with TRBJ2-7; 7 bases fit TRBD1. Material for sequencing was PBMCs. The CDR3 DNA reads as TGTGCCAGCAGTGAAGCTGACAGGGTGGTAGGTTACGAGCAGTACTTC. Encoded protein: CASSEADRVVGYEQYF.